The text below deals with one T cell receptor beta chain. Its antigen is unknown. No quality values exist for individual bases; no much larger clone is one base distant. TCRbeta CDR3 regions were amplified from genomic DNA by means of the immunoSEQ Assay, a bias-controlled multiplex PCR. Under the source paper's analysis protocol: Nucleated cell counts per sample were estimated from amplification of reference gene primers within the assay. To quantify the absolute abundance of each unique TCRbeta CDR3 rearrangement, sequence reads were collapsed and filtered. Productive Simpson clonality was computed per sample as the square root of Simpson's diversity index over productive rearrangements. TCRdb provides this immuneACCESS table in a form limited to in-frame rearrangements. Some clones are lacking; in checked studies, under half of them reflect an unresolved V gene, and why the rest are absent is not known. V and J calls plus clone size are reproduced from that table; the DNA served to infer D and trimming. This sample holds approximately 70,000 clones; roughly four fifths were observed only once. The top ten constitute under 15% of the sample.

The CDR3, cysteine through phenylalanine, is 13 amino acids long. The sequence is cut down to CDR3 DNA, 39 bases in frame from base 1. V loses 6 bases of germline sequence and J loses 2 bases, and the interval between the two ends is 10 bases. CDR1 SNHLY and CDR2 FYNNEI are derived from the germline V gene. The data are from a study of blood T cell repertoires in COVID-19 (dated by TCRdb to 2018 to 2020). Background on the whole study: Samples covering the acute and convalescent phases of COVID-19 were provided by collaborators in the United States, Italy and Spain. The repertoires were released in a freely available public database meant as a resource for research on the immune response to SARS-CoV-2. Where available, HLA class I and class II types were taken from metadata supplied by the sample provider and were not determined by assay-based typing. The dataset comprised deeply sampled blood TCRbeta repertoires from subjects exposed to, actively infected with, or recovered from COVID-19. The material from the prospective study consisted of cDNA or gDNA derived from T cells, B-cell-depleted T cells, or PBMCs. The samples were drawn from two sources: the first 160 participants of the ongoing ImmuneRACE study, and over 1,000 subjects contributed by 6 global collaborators. A de-identified subject ID, COVID-19 status, age in years and sex were almost always included in the sample metadata. Study-wide conclusions, independent of this receptor: The quantity of clinical and demographic metadata differed by source and by participant and was supplied without curation.

At one collaborating source in Seattle, patients were enrolled during active infection and were followed longitudinally through the course of disease. Collaborating institutions collected whole blood in K2EDTA tubes following their own protocols. For TCRbeta analysis, collaborators shipped samples in one of three forms: frozen whole blood, isolated PBMCs, or DNA extracted from either of those sample types. The V and J segments used are TRBV2 and TRBJ2-5; the best D guess is TRBD2, with 5 bases matching. This clonotype originated in a man between 60 and 70 years old with COVID-19, enrolled during active disease. The sequenced material came from peripheral blood. Here is the DNA: TGTGCCAGCAGGAGCGGCCAACAAGAGACCCAGTACTTC. Its coded protein is CASRSGQQETQYF.